The rows below give T cell receptor beta chains drawn from one sample of a study of technical replicates of blood from a handful of donors. Profiling relied on immunoSEQ multiplex PCR, and the TCRdb table lists in-frame clones only, not all of them. The sample has some 94,000 clones, around 96% seen once. Sequencing was done on a sample of T cells isolated from PBMCs. Receptors originate from a human donor in good health. The CDR3 runs from the conserved cysteine through the conserved F or W. Fields, in order: clone size, J gene, V gene, D gene, CDR3 DNA, CDR3 protein. D genes are given only for firm matches. Clone size is stated in some rows and not others, as once, few, many or a class when expanded.

clone size: -; J gene: TRBJ1-1; V gene: TRBV5-1; D gene: -; CDR3 DNA: TGCGCCAGCAGCTTAGCGACAGCCACTGAAGCTTTCTTT; CDR3 protein: CASSLATATEAFF
clone size: -; J gene: TRBJ1-1; V gene: TRBV7-3; D gene: TRBD1; CDR3 DNA: TGTGCCAGCAGCTTAAATGGCAGGGGGCGAGGTTACACTGAAGCTTTCTTT; CDR3 protein: CASSLNGRGRGYTEAFF
clone size: -; J gene: TRBJ2-2; V gene: TRBV30; D gene: TRBD1; CDR3 DNA: TGTGCCTCGGGGGGACAGGGAAGGGGCGGGGAGCTGTTTTTT; CDR3 protein: CASGGQGRGGELFF
clone size: once; J gene: TRBJ1-1; V gene: TRBV11-2; D gene: -; CDR3 DNA: TGTGCCAGCAGCTTTTCGGGGTACACTGAAGCTTTCTTT; CDR3 protein: CASSFSGYTEAFF
clone size: -; J gene: TRBJ2-7; V gene: TRBV6-4; D gene: TRBD2; CDR3 DNA: TGTGCCAGCAGTGAAAATAGGAAGGCGGGAGAGAACGAGCAGTACTTC; CDR3 protein: CASSENRKAGENEQYF
clone size: once; J gene: TRBJ2-7; V gene: TRBV5-4; D gene: TRBD1; CDR3 DNA: TGTGCCAGCAGCTCGGGACAGGGGCCCTACGAGCAGTACTTC; CDR3 protein: CASSSGQGPYEQYF
clone size: -; J gene: TRBJ2-5; V gene: TRBV5-5; D gene: TRBD2; CDR3 DNA: TGTGCCAGCAGATCAGGGACTAGCTCTTGGGAGACCCAGTACTTC; CDR3 protein: CASRSGTSSWETQYF
clone size: -; J gene: TRBJ2-1; V gene: TRBV27; D gene: TRBD2; CDR3 DNA: TGTGCCAGCAGTAGTCGACTAGCGGGGGCCTACAATGAGCAGTTCTTC; CDR3 protein: CASSSRLAGAYNEQFF
clone size: -; J gene: TRBJ1-4; V gene: TRBV21-1; D gene: -; CDR3 DNA: TGTGCCAGCAGCATTGAAGGGGGAAAACTGTTTTTT; CDR3 protein: CASSIEGGKLFF
clone size: -; J gene: TRBJ2-7; V gene: TRBV28; D gene: -; CDR3 DNA: TGTGCCAGTCATCCTACTAGGGGGTCCTACGAGCAGTACTTC; CDR3 protein: CASHPTRGSYEQYF